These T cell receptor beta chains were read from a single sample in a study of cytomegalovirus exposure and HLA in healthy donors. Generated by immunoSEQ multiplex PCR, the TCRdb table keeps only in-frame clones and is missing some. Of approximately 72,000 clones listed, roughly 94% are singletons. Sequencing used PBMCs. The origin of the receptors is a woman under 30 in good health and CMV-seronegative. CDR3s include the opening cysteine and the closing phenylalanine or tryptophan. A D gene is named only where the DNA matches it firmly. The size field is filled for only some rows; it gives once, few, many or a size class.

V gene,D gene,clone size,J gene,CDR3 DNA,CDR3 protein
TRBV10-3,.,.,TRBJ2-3,TGTGCCATCAGTGAAGGCACAGGGACAAGCACAGATACGCAGTATTTT,CAISEGTGTSTDTQYF
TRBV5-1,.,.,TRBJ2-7,TGCGCCAGCAGCTTGGTGGTCGACAGGAGCCCCTACGAGCAGTACTTC,CASSLVVDRSPYEQYF
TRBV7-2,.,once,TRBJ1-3,TGTGCCAGCAGCTTAGCGACGGGACTGAACTCTGGAAACACCATATATTTT,CASSLATGLNSGNTIYF
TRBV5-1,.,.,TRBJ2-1,TGCGCCAGCAGCTTGGACTCGGGGTACAATGAGCAGTTCTTC,CASSLDSGYNEQFF
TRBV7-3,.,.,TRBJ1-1,TGTGCCAGCAATCCAAAAGGGGCGCAAACTGAAGCTTTCTTT,CASNPKGAQTEAFF
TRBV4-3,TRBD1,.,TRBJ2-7,TGCGCCAGCAGCCAAGGGACAGGTCTGAGCTCCTACGAGCAGTACTTC,CASSQGTGLSSYEQYF
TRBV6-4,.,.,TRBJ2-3,TGTGCCAGCAGTGACTTCGGCGGACACGGCCCGGGTACGCAGTATTTT,CASSDFGGHGPGTQYF
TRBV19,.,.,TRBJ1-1,TGTGCCAGTAGTATCGGCAGGGGTGAAGCTTTCTTT,CASSIGRGEAFF
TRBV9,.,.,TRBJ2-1,TGTGCCAGCAGCGTCGACGGGGCCTACAATGAGCAGTTCTTC,CASSVDGAYNEQFF
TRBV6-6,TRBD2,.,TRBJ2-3,TGTGCCAGCAGGGGCGGGGGGGCGTCAGATACGCAGTATTTT,CASRGGGASDTQYF
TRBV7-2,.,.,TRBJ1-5,TGTGCCAGCAGCTTAGTGGGTCAGGGGAATCAGCCCCAGCATTTT,CASSLVGQGNQPQHF
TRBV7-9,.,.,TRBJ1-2,TGTGCCAGCAGCTTAGGAAAACTACAGGGTTCGGCTTCTAACTATGGCTACACCTTC,CASSLGKLQGSASNYGYTF
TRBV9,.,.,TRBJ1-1,TGTGCCAGCAGCGTAGAACAGGTAGGGGAGAACACTGAAGCTTTCTTT,CASSVEQVGENTEAFF
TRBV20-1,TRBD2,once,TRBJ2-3,TGCAGTGCAACCCCCGGGGGGGAATATTTT,CSATPGGEYF
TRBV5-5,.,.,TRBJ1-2,TGTGCCAGCAGCTTCCACAGCTATGGCTACACCTTC,CASSFHSYGYTF
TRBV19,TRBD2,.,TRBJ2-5,TGTGCCAGTAGGGGGGGGAGCGGGCACCAAGAGACCCAGTACTTC,CASRGGSGHQETQYF
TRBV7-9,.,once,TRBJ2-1,TGTGCCAGCAGCTTAGTTGAGTCAAAAAGAGGGGAGCAGTTCTTC,CASSLVESKRGEQFF
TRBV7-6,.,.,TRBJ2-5,TGTGCCAGCAGCCAGGGGCGCCTAGTATCCGGAGAGACCCAGTACTTC,CASSQGRLVSGETQYF
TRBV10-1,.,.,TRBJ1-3,TGCGCCAGCAGGGTGGGGCCCTCTGGAAACACCATATATTTT,CASRVGPSGNTIYF
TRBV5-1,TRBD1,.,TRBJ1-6,TGCGCCAGCAGCTTCGGGGGACAGGGCTATAATTCACCCCTCCACTTT,CASSFGGQGYNSPLHF
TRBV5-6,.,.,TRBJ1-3,TGTGCCAGCAGCTTATCCCCCAACTCTGGAAACACCATATATTTT,CASSLSPNSGNTIYF
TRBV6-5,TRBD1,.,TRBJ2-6,TGTGCCACATCTGACAGGGCTGCTGGGGCCAACGTCCTGACTTTC,CATSDRAAGANVLTF
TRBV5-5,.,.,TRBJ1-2,TGTGCCAGCAGCGTCAGGGTTTCGGCTGGCTACACCTTC,CASSVRVSAGYTF
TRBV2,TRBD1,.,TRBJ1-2,TGTGCCAGCAGTAAAACGCTCGGGACAGTACGCCCTAACTATGGCTACACCTTC,CASSKTLGTVRPNYGYTF
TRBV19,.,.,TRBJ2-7,TGTGCCACCCAGGGGGGAGCAGGGGCTTACTACGAGCAGTACTTC,CATQGGAGAYYEQYF
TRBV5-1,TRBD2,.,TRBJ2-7,TGCGCCAGCAGCTTGGCCGGGGGACTAACCTACGAGCAGTACTTC,CASSLAGGLTYEQYF
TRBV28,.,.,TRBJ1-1,TGTGCCAGCAATCCGGGGGACGCGGGAGCAGCTTTCTTT,CASNPGDAGAAFF
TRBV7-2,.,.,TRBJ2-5,TGTGCCAGCAGCGCGAAGACAGCAGAGACCCAGTACTTC,CASSAKTAETQYF
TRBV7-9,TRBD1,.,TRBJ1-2,TGTGCCAGCAGCTCCTGGACAGGGGAAAACTATGGCTACACCTTC,CASSSWTGENYGYTF
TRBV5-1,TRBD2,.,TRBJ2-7,TGCGCCAGCAGACTTAGCGGGGGGGGCTACGAGCAGTACTTC,CASRLSGGGYEQYF
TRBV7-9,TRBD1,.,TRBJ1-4,TGTGCCAGCAGCCCGGGACAGGGTCTGGAAAAACTGTTTTTT,CASSPGQGLEKLFF
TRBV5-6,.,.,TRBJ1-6,TGTGCCAGCAGCCCGCCGGGGAATTCACCCCTCCACTTT,CASSPPGNSPLHF
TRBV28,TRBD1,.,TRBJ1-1,TGTGCCAGCACACGACAGGGGTTTTTAACTGAAGCTTTCTTT,CASTRQGFLTEAFF
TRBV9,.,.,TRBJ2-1,TGTGCCAGCAGCGACCGGGACGGACTAAACAATGAGCAGTTCTTC,CASSDRDGLNNEQFF
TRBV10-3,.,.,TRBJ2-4,TGTGCCATCGGCCAGGGGAGGGAGGGCATTCAGTACTTC,CAIGQGREGIQYF
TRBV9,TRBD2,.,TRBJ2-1,TGTGCCAGCAGCTTGACTAGCGGGGGCCTAGAGCAGTTCTTC,CASSLTSGGLEQFF
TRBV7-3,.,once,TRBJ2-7,TGTGCCAGCAGCTTAATGTCGGGGTGGGCCTACGAGCAGTACTTC,CASSLMSGWAYEQYF
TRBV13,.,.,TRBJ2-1,TGTGCCAGCAGCTTACTCCGAGGGGGTGAGCAGTTCTTC,CASSLLRGGEQFF
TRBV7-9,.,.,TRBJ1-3,TGTGCCAGCAGCTTAGGGGCAGGGTTGAGCTCTGGAAACACCATATATTTT,CASSLGAGLSSGNTIYF
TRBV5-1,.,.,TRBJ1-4,TGCGCCAGCAGCTTGGCGGGGGAAAGAGAAAAACTGTTTTTT,CASSLAGEREKLFF
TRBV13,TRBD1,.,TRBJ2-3,TGTGCCAGCAGCTTACAGGGGGCTACAGATACGCAGTATTTT,CASSLQGATDTQYF
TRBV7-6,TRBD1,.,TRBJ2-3,TGTGCCAGCAGCAATCGACAGGGGGTGACAGATACGCAGTATTTT,CASSNRQGVTDTQYF
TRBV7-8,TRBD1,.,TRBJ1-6,TGTGCCAGCAGCAGACCGGGACAGGGTGGAAAATCACCCCTCCACTTT,CASSRPGQGGKSPLHF